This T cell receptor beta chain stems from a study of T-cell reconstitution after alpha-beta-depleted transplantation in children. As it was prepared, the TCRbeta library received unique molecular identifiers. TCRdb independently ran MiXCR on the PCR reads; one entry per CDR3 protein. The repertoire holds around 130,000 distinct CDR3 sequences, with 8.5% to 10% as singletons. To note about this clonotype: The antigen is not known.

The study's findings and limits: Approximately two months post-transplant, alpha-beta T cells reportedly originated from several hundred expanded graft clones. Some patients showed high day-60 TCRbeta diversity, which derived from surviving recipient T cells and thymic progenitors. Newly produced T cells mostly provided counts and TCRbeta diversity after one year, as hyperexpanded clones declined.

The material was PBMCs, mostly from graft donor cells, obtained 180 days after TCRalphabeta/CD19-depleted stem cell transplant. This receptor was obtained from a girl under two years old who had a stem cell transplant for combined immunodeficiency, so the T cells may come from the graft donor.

CDR3 sequence: CSAREADTQYF. The CDR3 DNA follows: TGCAGTGCTAGAGAGGCGGATACGCAGTATTTT. This chain uses TRBV20-1 with TRBJ2-3; unclear D gene. Per germline, CDR1 DFQATT and CDR2 SNEGSKA (reference sequence). V was cut by 0 bases and J by 6 bases, with 4 bases left in between. The CDR3 runs 11 residues.